Below, one T cell receptor beta chain is given with its context. Its specific antigen is unknown. Base qualities were left out, and no much larger clone turns up one base away. These data are taken from a study of blood T cell repertoires in COVID-19 (dated by TCRdb to between 2020 and 2021). Regarding the study in general: Collaborator samples came from the United States, Italy and Spain and covered acute and convalescent phases of COVID-19. The prospective study material was composed of cDNA or gDNA derived from T cells, B-cell-depleted T cells, or PBMCs. Deeply sampled blood TCRbeta repertoires from subjects exposed to, actively infected with, or recovered from COVID-19 were included in the dataset. A freely available public database, intended as a resource for researchers studying the immune response to SARS-CoV-2, is where the repertoires were released. The samples were drawn from the first 160 participants of the ongoing ImmuneRACE study and from some 1,300 subjects provided by 6 global collaborators. The sample metadata nearly always contained a de-identified subject ID, COVID-19 status, age in years and sex. Where available, HLA class I and class II types were taken from metadata supplied by the sample provider and were not determined by assay-based typing.

Enrolling through a virtual design, the prospective study's participants ranged in age from roughly 18 to 100 years and lived across some 22 United States geographic areas. Cohort assignment in the prospective study relied on participant-reported clinical history from a screening survey and a study questionnaire. For ImmuneRACE Cohort 3, a participant was defined as recovered based on two consecutive negative NP/OP PCR tests, clearance by a healthcare professional, or resolution of symptoms. In the prospective study, whole blood, serum and a nasopharyngeal or oropharyngeal swab were collected from each participant by mobile phlebotomists. Prospective study participants could optionally give additional blood draws and questionnaires over an approximately 2-month period. Blood samples from the prospective study were shipped frozen or at room temperature prior to DNA extraction. Between the V and J ends, shortened by 0 bases and 2 bases respectively, the junction contains 10 bases. The CDR3 starts with the cysteine, ends with the phenylalanine, and has 15 residues. Left in the record is the CDR3 DNA by itself, 45 bases read in frame from the first base. Per the germline V gene, MNHEY is the CDR1 and SVGAGI is the CDR2.

TCRbeta CDR3 regions were amplified from genomic DNA by means of the immunoSEQ Assay, a bias-controlled multiplex PCR. The original pipeline was this. The number of nucleated cells in each sample was estimated by amplification of reference gene primers within the assay. To quantify the absolute abundance of each unique TCRbeta CDR3 rearrangement, sequence reads were collapsed and filtered. Productive Simpson clonality was computed per sample as the square root of Simpson's diversity index over productive rearrangements. In TCRdb, the immuneACCESS table is reduced to in-frame sequences with V and J assigned. These tables do not hold every clone; where another copy was compared, an unresolved V gene accounts for under half, and the others remain unexplained. V, J and clone size are taken as reported in that table, and D and trimming were inferred from the DNA itself. This sample has 250,000 to 300,000 clones in its table, and 80% to 90% of those were observed once. The ten largest account for around 2% of the sample.

Broad study findings and their caveats: The quantity of clinical and demographic metadata differed by source and by participant and was supplied without curation.

This receptor was obtained from a woman aged 45 to 65 who had recovered from COVID-19. Sequences were obtained from PBMCs or T cells enriched from blood (not recorded which). Here the chain combines TRBV6-5 and TRBJ1-2, and possibly TRBD1, on 5 matching bases. Here is the DNA: TGTGCCAGCAGTTACTCGCGGGGACCAAACTATGGCTACACCTTC. This encodes CASSYSRGPNYGYTF.